The sequence of this T cell receptor (beta chain) was determined in a study of blood T cell repertoires in COVID-19. About the study: Spain, Italy and the United States supplied samples that represented acute and convalescent COVID-19. Sample material is recorded as cDNA or gDNA derived from T cells, B-cell-depleted T cells, or PBMCs.

While infection was still active, Seattle patients were enrolled and then followed longitudinally. V gave up 4 bases and J gave up 1 base; unmatched junction bases: 17. The CDR3 sequence is 19 residues long. Germline-derived CDR1 and CDR2 are SEHNR and FQNEAQ (reference sequence). The method was immunoSEQ multiplex PCR; TCRdb's version includes in-frame clones alone and lacks a portion of them. The table includes 350,000 to 450,000 clones, over 75% detected once. The sample comprised peripheral blood. The gene calls are TRBV7-9 and TRBJ1-1; 8 nucleotides line up with TRBD1. The clonotype was recovered from a woman in her 40s with COVID-19, enrolled during active disease. CDR3 region: CASSSTPSSGTGTNTEAFF. The CDR3 DNA reads as TGTGCCAGCAGCTCTACCCCCTCCTCCGGGACAGGAACGAACACTGAAGCTTTCTTT. The entire variable domain, with the rest obtained from reference TRBV7-9 and TRBJ1-1, is as follows: DTGVSQNPRHKITKRGQNVTFRCDPISEHNRLYWYRQTLGQGPEFLTYFQNEAQLEKSRLLSDRFSAERPKGSFSTLEIQRTEQGDSAMYLCASSSTPSSGTGTNTEAFFGQGTRLTVV.